These T cell receptor beta chains were read from a single sample in a study of blood T cell repertoires in COVID-19. Sequenced by immunoSEQ multiplex PCR; TCRdb stores in-frame clones only, minus some. The repertoire has roughly 410,000 clones, about 91% of them found once; the top ten carry approximately 1.5%. Specimen: peripheral blood. The receptors come from a woman between 40 and 50 years old with COVID-19, enrolled during active disease. Both conserved end residues are part of each CDR3. A D gene is named only where the DNA matches it firmly. Size values are once, few and many counts, or a class for expanded clones, and some rows have none.

clone_size j_call d_call cdr3_length v_call cdr3_aa cdr3_nt
NA TRBJ1-3 NA 16 TRBV5-4 CASSRGGEPSGNTIYF TGTGCCAGCAGCCGAGGGGGGGAGCCCTCTGGAAACACCATATATTTT
NA TRBJ1-1 TRBD1 15 TRBV7-9 CASSAYGTGGGEAFF TGTGCCAGCAGCGCATACGGGACAGGGGGCGGTGAAGCTTTCTTT
NA TRBJ2-2 NA 13 TRBV9 CASSILSTGELFF TGTGCCAGCAGCATACTGAGCACCGGGGAGCTGTTTTTT
NA TRBJ1-6 TRBD1 15 TRBV3-1/TRBV3-2 CASSQVDRGNSPLHF TGTGCCAGCAGCCAAGTAGACAGGGGCAATTCACCCCTCCACTTT
NA TRBJ2-5 TRBD2 14 TRBV7-8 CASEVGRRQETQYF TGTGCCAGCGAAGTCGGGAGGAGGCAAGAGACCCAGTACTTC
NA TRBJ1-1 NA 17 TRBV7-9 CASSLPRGGRANTEAFF TGTGCCAGCAGCTTACCCCGGGGGGGACGGGCCAACACTGAAGCTTTCTTT
NA TRBJ1-4 TRBD1 16 TRBV6-1 CASSEAPGQGNEKLFF TGTGCCAGCAGTGAAGCCCCGGGACAGGGAAACGAAAAACTGTTTTTT
NA TRBJ2-1 NA 12 TRBV5-4 CASSLDRNEQFF TGTGCCAGCAGCCTGGACAGAAATGAGCAGTTCTTC
NA TRBJ2-7 TRBD1 15 TRBV30 CAWTLGGTGSYEQYF TGTGCCTGGACCCTAGGGGGGACAGGGAGCTACGAGCAGTACTTC
NA TRBJ2-1 TRBD2 16 TRBV9 CASSVGLAGTPYEQFF TGTGCCAGCAGCGTAGGACTAGCGGGGACACCTTATGAGCAGTTCTTC
NA TRBJ1-1 NA 14 TRBV28 CASVQTGGNTEAFF TGTGCCAGCGTTCAGACCGGGGGGAACACTGAAGCTTTCTTT
once TRBJ2-7 NA 14 TRBV28 CASTTGTTGYEQYF TGTGCCAGCACCACAGGCACGACAGGCTACGAGCAGTACTTC
NA TRBJ2-1 NA 18 TRBV4-3 CASSQARGPSPSYNEQFF TGCGCCAGCAGCCAAGCTAGAGGCCCATCCCCCTCCTACAATGAGCAGTTCTTC
NA TRBJ1-6 NA 15 TRBV29-1 CSVLDDSSYNSPLHF TGCAGCGTTTTGGATGACAGCTCCTATAATTCACCCCTCCACTTT
NA TRBJ2-5 NA 15 TRBV9 CASSRSASGQETQYF TGTGCCAGCAGCCGTTCGGCCAGCGGACAAGAGACCCAGTACTTC
NA TRBJ2-1 NA 14 TRBV7-2 CASSLGGALGEQFF TGTGCCAGCAGCCTCGGTGGGGCCTTAGGGGAGCAGTTCTTC
NA TRBJ1-5 NA 16 TRBV29-1 CSVGGFGAASNQPQHF TGCAGCGTTGGAGGTTTTGGGGCAGCTAGCAATCAGCCCCAGCATTTT
once TRBJ1-3 NA 14 TRBV6-5 CASSRTDSGNTIYF TGTGCCAGCAGTCGCACTGACTCTGGAAACACCATATATTTT
NA TRBJ1-1 TRBD1 15 TRBV7-3 CASSSPDRENTEAFF TGTGCCAGCAGCTCCCCGGACAGGGAGAACACTGAAGCTTTCTTT
once TRBJ1-4 NA 15 TRBV7-2 CASSPPEAQNEKLFF TGTGCCAGCAGCCCCCCAGAGGCGCAGAATGAAAAACTGTTTTTT
NA TRBJ2-7 TRBD2 13 TRBV13 CASSRGTTYEQYF TGTGCCAGCAGCCGCGGGACTACCTACGAGCAGTACTTC
NA TRBJ2-2 TRBD2 16 TRBV5-1 CASSSQREGGTGELFF TGCGCCAGCAGCTCACAGCGGGAGGGAGGCACCGGGGAGCTGTTTTTT
NA TRBJ2-5 NA 11 TRBV12-3/TRBV12-4 CASSTQETQYF TGTGCCAGCAGCACACAAGAGACCCAGTACTTC
NA TRBJ1-1 TRBD1 16 TRBV9 CASSARATDRGTEAFF TGTGCCAGCAGCGCTCGGGCCACTGACAGGGGTACTGAAGCTTTCTTT
NA TRBJ1-2 NA 13 TRBV6-4 CASSDNGRDGYTF TGTGCCAGCAGTGACAACGGGCGGGATGGCTACACCTTC
NA TRBJ1-5 TRBD1 15 TRBV19 CASRPQGAGNQPQHF TGTGCCAGTAGACCACAGGGGGCTGGCAATCAGCCCCAGCATTTT
NA TRBJ1-3 NA 12 TRBV30 CAWSASGNTIYF TGTGCCTGGAGTGCGAGTGGAAACACCATATATTTT
NA TRBJ2-7 TRBD1 12 TRBV6-2/TRBV6-3 CASSIPGQRAYF TGTGCCAGCAGTATTCCGGGACAGCGAGCGTACTTC
NA TRBJ2-3 TRBD1 15 TRBV6-2/TRBV6-3 CASSPWTGVTDTQYF TGTGCCAGCAGTCCCTGGACAGGGGTCACAGATACGCAGTATTTT
NA TRBJ1-6 TRBD1 14 TRBV7-9 CASSLTGENSPLHF TGTGCCAGCAGCTTAACAGGGGAAAATTCACCCCTCCACTTT
NA TRBJ1-5 NA 15 TRBV6-6 CASSLHGGRNQPQHF TGTGCCAGCAGCCTACACGGGGGTAGGAATCAGCCCCAGCATTTT
NA TRBJ2-2 NA 14 TRBV5-6 CASSLVFSTGELFF TGTGCCAGCAGCCTAGTCTTTAGCACCGGGGAGCTGTTTTTT
once TRBJ1-2 NA 13 TRBV28 CASSLYTDYGYTF TGTGCCAGCAGTTTATATACAGACTATGGCTACACCTTC
NA TRBJ1-5 TRBD1 13 TRBV6-1 CASTRQGGQPQHF TGTGCCAGCACTCGGCAGGGGGGCCAGCCCCAGCATTTT
once TRBJ1-1 TRBD1 15 TRBV28 CASSFWTGGNTEAFF TGTGCCAGCAGTTTCTGGACAGGGGGGAACACTGAAGCTTTCTTT
NA TRBJ2-7 NA 14 TRBV7-9 CASSPPLRVYEQYF TGTGCCAGCAGCCCCCCCCTTAGAGTCTACGAGCAGTACTTC
NA TRBJ2-2 TRBD2 15 TRBV6-5 CASRPAGGHTGELFF TGTGCCAGCAGACCGGCGGGAGGACACACCGGGGAGCTGTTTTTT
NA TRBJ1-5 NA 15 TRBV7-2 CASSLGIQVGQPQHF TGTGCCAGCAGCTTAGGGATCCAGGTGGGTCAGCCCCAGCATTTT
NA TRBJ2-1 TRBD1 11 TRBV20-1 CSAPDRVEQFF TGCAGTGCGCCCGACAGGGTTGAGCAGTTCTTC
NA TRBJ2-2 NA 14 TRBV9 CASSGRVNTGELFF TGTGCCAGCAGCGGCAGGGTGAACACCGGGGAGCTGTTTTTT
once TRBJ1-2 NA 13 TRBV9 CASSESVNYGYTF TGTGCCAGCAGCGAGAGCGTTAACTATGGCTACACCTTC
NA TRBJ1-2 NA 15 TRBV6-2/TRBV6-3 CASSTGHLSNYGYTF TGTGCCAGCAGCACAGGACACCTTTCTAACTATGGCTACACCTTC
NA TRBJ2-3 NA 14 TRBV6-2/TRBV6-3 CASSFTRSTDTQYF TGTGCCAGCAGCTTTACTAGAAGTACAGATACGCAGTATTTT
NA TRBJ1-5 TRBD1 13 TRBV28 CASSDRGDQPQHF TGTGCCAGCAGCGACAGGGGCGATCAGCCCCAGCATTTT